These 28 T cell receptor beta chains were all obtained from the same sample, sequenced in a study of molecular identifiers for immune sequencing clone quantification. TCRdb re-derived calls from the PCR reads in MiXCR, one entry per CDR3 protein. The table has roughly 50,000 distinct CDR3 sequences, 20% to 25% seen once; the top ten hold 1.5% to 2%. The material sequenced was naive CD8+ T cells from blood, with Jurkat cell RNA spiked in. The subset here: FACS-sorted CD8+CD4-CCR7+CD45RA+ naive T cells. The receptor set was obtained from a human donor in good health. Some libraries in this study had Jurkat cell RNA spiked in.

This clonotype came up a few times. The V and J genes are TRBV27 and TRBJ2-5; D remains ambiguous. The germline V and J ends were trimmed by 1 base and 2 bases, with 14 bases remaining between them. The CDR3 spans 16 residues. Germline values: CDR1 MNHEY, CDR2 SMNVEV (reference sequence). This chain's CDR3 is CASSLLGSRAQETQYF. Here the CDR3 DNA reads TGTGCCAGCAGTTTATTGGGCAGTAGGGCACAAGAGACCCAGTACTTC.

As to this clonotype: This sequence may be a read error, since a much larger clone differs from it by one base. The chain uses TRBV2 and TRBJ2-1; D possibly corresponds to TRBD1 (6 bases). V lost 8 bases and J 5 bases, leaving 13 bases between the germline ends. The CDR3 sequence is 13 residues long. Germline values: CDR1 SNHLY, CDR2 FYNNEI. In DNA form, the CDR3 reads TGTGCCAGCGAAGACAGGACGGACAATGAGCAGTTCTTC. Its translation: CASEDRTDNEQFF.

This clonotype was counted ten times or more. The chain uses TRBV28 and TRBJ1-5, with a weak D call TRBD1 (6 bases). The CDR3 is 15 amino acids. CDR1 and CDR2 from the germline V gene are MDHEN and SYDVKM. V was trimmed by 6 bases and J by 0 bases, leaving 12 bases between them. In nucleotides, the CDR3 is TGTGCCAGCAGGGGTACAGGGATTAGCAATCAGCCCCAGCATTTT. Translation gives CASRGTGISNQPQHF.

Concerning this clonotype itself: One end of the junction is discordant with germline, which a read error may explain. V is TRBV6-2 or TRBV6-3 and J is TRBJ2-1; perhaps TRBD2 as D (5 bases). The CDR3 runs 14 residues. CDR1 MNHEY and CDR2 SVGEGT come from the germline V gene. The CDR3 sequence is CASSPRMGVNEQSF. The CDR3 DNA follows: TGTGCCAGCAGTCCTCGTATGGGAGTCAATGAGCAGTCCTTC.

This clonotype was detected many times. This CDR3 is CASSEALSGGFEQYF. In DNA form, the CDR3 reads TGTGCCAGCAGTGAAGCGCTTAGCGGGGGGTTCGAGCAGTACTTC. The chain carries TRBV2 and TRBJ2-7; 10 bases match TRBD2. CDR1 is SNHLY, CDR2 FYNNEI, per germline. This CDR3 spans 15 amino acids. Trimming took 0 bases from V and 6 from J; bases not matched to a gene: 5. The full variable domain, rest sourced from reference TRBV2 and TRBJ2-7, is EPEVTQTPSHQVTQMGQEVILRCVPISNHLYFYWYRQILGQKVEFLVSFYNNEISEKSEIFDDQFSVERPDGSNFTLKIRSTKLEDSAMYFCASSEALSGGFEQYFGPGTRLTVT.

Many counts were recorded for this clonotype. This chain connects TRBV9 to TRBJ2-3; possibly TRBD2 for D (6 bases). Trimming took off 1 base at V and 4 bases at J, with 16 bases between the two ends. Germline V gene data show CDR1 as SGDLS and CDR2 as YYNGEE. This CDR3 spans 16 amino acids. For the CDR3, the DNA is TGTGCCAGCAGCGTAATGCAGACAGCGGGCTCAGATACGCAGTATTTT. This codes for CASSVMQTAGSDTQYF.

The sample holds many counts of this clonotype. The rearrangement links TRBV19 to TRBJ2-7; TRBD2 aligns across 10 bases. Germline V lookup: CDR1 LNHDA, CDR2 SQIVND (reference sequence). Trimming at V came to 6 bases and at J to 1 base, leaving 6 bases not matched to a gene. This CDR3 is built from 15 residues. The CDR3 spells CASSPGLASSYEQYF. CDR3 in DNA: TGTGCCAGTAGCCCGGGACTAGCGAGTTCCTACGAGCAGTACTTC.

This clonotype has only a few counts. The chain links TRBV28 to TRBJ2-7, with D possibly matching TRBD1 (5 bases). The V end lost 10 bases, the J end lost 2 bases, and 18 bases lay between the germline ends. The CDR3 sequence is 14 residues long. The germline V gene has CDR1 MDHEN and CDR2 SYDVKM. The CDR3 nucleotides are TGTGCCACCGTACCCCCCGACAGTGCCTACGAGCAGTACTTC. This gives the protein CATVPPDSAYEQYF.

This clonotype was observed many times. The chain employs TRBV5-1 and TRBJ1-1; 10 nucleotides align to TRBD1. From germline, CDR1 is SGHRS and CDR2 YFSETQ. The ends lost 4 bases at V and 5 bases at J; junction bases unmatched: 5. The CDR3 loop spans 14 amino acids. CDR3 sequence reads: CASSPGTGETEAFF. In DNA, the CDR3 is TGCGCCAGCAGCCCAGGGACAGGGGAGACTGAAGCTTTCTTT.

Concerning this clonotype itself: A much more abundant neighbour one base away suggests this may be a read error. The chain employs TRBV20-1 and TRBJ2-3; TRBD2 agrees at 7 bases. Germline-derived CDR1 and CDR2 are DFQATT and SNEGSKA (reference sequence). This CDR3 has 15 residues. The CDR3 protein is CSARDGETSTDAQYF. DNA for the CDR3: TGCAGTGCTAGAGATGGGGAGACTAGCACAGATGCGCAGTATTTT.

This clonotype was observed a handful of times. A much larger clone differs by one base, so this may be a read error. This rearrangement joins TRBV28 to TRBJ2-3, with 9 bases that match TRBD1. Germline lookup yields CDR1 MDHEN and CDR2 SYDVKM. The length of the CDR3 is 16 residues. CDR3 protein: CVSSSTRDRVGDTQYF. The CDR3 nucleotides are TGTGTCAGCAGTTCCACTAGGGACAGGGTTGGCGATACGCAGTATTTT. Supplemented by reference TRBV28 and TRBJ2-3, the full variable domain reads DVKVTQSSRYLVKRTGEKVFLECVQDMDHENMFWYRQDPGLGLRLIYFSYDVKMKEKGDIPEGYSVSREKKERFSLILESASTNQTSMYLCVSSSTRDRVGDTQYFGPGTRLTVL.

Turning to this clonotype: Given a much more abundant clone one base away, this may be a read error. The V and J genes are TRBV9 and TRBJ2-3; possible D gene TRBD1, 5 bases. Germline CDR1 is SGDLS and CDR2 is YYNGEE. This CDR3 region has 12 residues. DNA of the CDR3: TGTGCCAGCAGAGGCAGGGAAGATACGCGGTATTTT. Protein product: CASRGREDTRYF.

Of note for this clonotype: Given a much more abundant clone one base away, this may be a read error. This rearrangement joins TRBV11-2 to TRBJ2-1, with a tentative D call TRBD2 (6 bases). CDR3 length equals 15 residues. Germline-derived CDR1 and CDR2 are SGHAT and FQNNGV. V was clipped by 4 bases and J by 6 bases, with 16 bases between them. The CDR3, as DNA: TGTGCCAGCAGCTCCATGCGGGGAGTCGGCAATGAGCAGTTCTTC. Translation: CASSSMRGVGNEQFF.

This clonotype was recorded many times. The chain is built from TRBV7-9 and TRBJ2-7; 10 nucleotides line up with TRBD1. Germline V gene data show CDR1 as SEHNR and CDR2 as FQNEAQ (reference sequence). The CDR3 is 15 amino acids. V gave up 0 bases and J gave up 3 bases; unmatched junction bases: 2. CDR3 sequence: CASSLARTGGYEQYF. The CDR3 DNA follows: TGTGCCAGCAGCTTAGCCCGGACAGGGGGCTACGAGCAGTACTTC. The full variable domain, completed using reference TRBV7-9 and TRBJ2-7, is DTGVSQNPRHKITKRGQNVTFRCDPISEHNRLYWYRQTLGQGPEFLTYFQNEAQLEKSRLLSDRFSAERPKGSFSTLEIQRTEQGDSAMYLCASSLARTGGYEQYFGPGTRLTVT.

This clonotype was seen repeatedly, ten times or more. V and J are TRBV3-1 and TRBJ2-7, with D tentatively TRBD1 (6 bases). The CDR3 consists of 11 residues. V was trimmed by 5 bases and J by 7 bases, leaving 9 bases between them. Per the germline V gene, CDR1 is LGHDT and CDR2 is YNNKEL (reference sequence). The DNA of the CDR3 is TGTGCCAGCAGCTCAACAGGGGAGCAGTACTTC. As protein: CASSSTGEQYF.

There are a few counts of this clonotype. This chain joins TRBV19 and TRBJ1-4, with D hard to call. Trimming removed 5 bases at V and 5 bases at J, with 15 bases between. Germline V lookup: CDR1 LNHDA, CDR2 SQIVND (reference sequence). CDR3 length: 15 amino acids. This chain's CDR3 is CASSVWAIGNEKLFF. The CDR3 region has the DNA TGTGCCAGTAGTGTCTGGGCCATCGGGAATGAAAAACTGTTTTTT.

In its sample, this clonotype was seen many times. The chain carries TRBV12-3 or TRBV12-4 and TRBJ2-1, with 9 bases lining up with TRBD2. There are 16 residues in the CDR3. The V and J ends lost 0 bases and 5 bases, in that order; junction bases with no gene match: 5. The CDR3 protein is CASSLAGGGAHNEQFF. CDR3 nucleotide sequence: TGTGCCAGCAGTTTAGCGGGCGGGGGGGCACACAATGAGCAGTTCTTC.

For this clonotype: A read error is possible here, since a much larger clone lies one base away. The chain recombines TRBV29-1 with TRBJ2-1, with 15 bases lining up with TRBD2. This CDR3 comprises 17 residues. In germline, CDR1 is SQVTM, CDR2 ANQGSEA. CDR3 nucleotides: TGCAGCGTGATCGGACTAGCGGGGGGGAGAGTCTACAATGCGCAGTTCTTC. It translates to CSVIGLAGGRVYNAQFF.

As for this clonotype: A much larger clonotype is one base distant, so this may be a read error. The J gene is TRBJ2-5, the V gene TRBV5-5, with D perhaps TRBD1 (5 bases). Germline V gene lookup returns CDR1 SGHKS and CDR2 YYEKEE (reference sequence). This CDR3 is built from 15 residues. The CDR3 protein is CASSLVPGQQETQCF. CDR3 nucleotide sequence: TGTGCCAGCAGCTTAGTTCCCGGACAACAAGAGACCCAGTGCTTC.

This clonotype was found many times. J is TRBJ2-1 and V is TRBV28; D is unresolved. The V and J ends lost 6 bases and 0 bases respectively, with 18 bases between them. CDR1 is MDHEN, CDR2 SYDVKM, per germline. CDR3 length equals 17 residues. Here the CDR3 DNA reads TGTGCCAGCAGCCGAACCCACGGACCCGGCTCCTACAATGAGCAGTTCTTC. Translation gives CASSRTHGPGSYNEQFF.

This clonotype was seen many times. This chain links TRBV7-6 with TRBJ1-1; D is ambiguous. From germline, CDR1 is SGHVS and CDR2 FNYEAQ. V gave up 2 bases and J gave up 1 base, with 14 bases separating them. The CDR3 loop spans 16 amino acids. As DNA, the CDR3 is TGTGCCAGCAGCTTAACGATAGGGCCGGAGAACACTGAAGCTTTCTTT. Its protein is CASSLTIGPENTEAFF.

This clonotype was counted ten times or more. The rearrangement joins TRBV27 to TRBJ1-5, with D perhaps TRBD1 (5 bases). Deletions cut 2 bases from V and 3 bases from J, with 8 bases between. CDR1 and CDR2 (germline): MNHEY, SMNVEV (reference sequence). The CDR3 is 14 amino acids. CDR3 loop: CASSLRGVNQPQHF. CDR3 bases: TGTGCCAGCAGTTTAAGAGGGGTCAATCAGCCCCAGCATTTT.

Ten or more counts support this clonotype. V and J are TRBV30 and TRBJ2-1; D might be TRBD1 (5 bases). The CDR3 contains 13 residues. The V gene lost 0 bases and the J gene lost 4 bases, with 7 bases spanning the gap. Germline V gives CDR1 GTSNPN, CDR2 SVGIG (reference sequence). The CDR3 DNA sequence: TGTGCCTGGAGTGTGACAGCTTACAATGAGCAGTTCTTC. Translation gives CAWSVTAYNEQFF.

There are many counts of this clonotype. Here the CDR3 DNA reads TGTGCCAGCAGCCCCGAGGGTCCCACCGGGGAGCTGTTTTTT. Amino acids: CASSPEGPTGELFF. The chain recombines TRBV5-4 with TRBJ2-2, with D maybe TRBD2 (5 bases). Trimming cost V 4 bases and J 4 bases, with 11 bases left between them. Germline V CDR1 and CDR2: SGHNT, YYREEE (reference sequence). The CDR3 has 14 residues. The full variable domain, its missing parts supplied by reference TRBV5-4 and TRBJ2-2, is ETGVTQSPTHLIKTRGQQVTLRCSSQSGHNTVSWYQQALGQGPQFIFQYYREEENGRGNFPPRFSGLQFPNYSSELNVNALELDDSALYLCASSPEGPTGELFFGEGSRLTVL.

The V and J genes are TRBV21-1 and TRBJ2-7; the table names TRBD2, a call not compared with the DNA. TRBV21-1 is described as a pseudogene. The CDR3 loop spans 15 amino acids. The CDR3 region is CASSLGSSGREEQYF. The CDR3 DNA follows: TGTGCCAGCAGCCTAGGGTCTAGCGGGAGGGAGGAGCAGTACTTC.

The V call is TRBV6-2 or TRBV6-3, the J call TRBJ2-5; D gene unclear. The CDR3 runs 12 residues. The germline V and J ends were trimmed by 4 bases and 5 bases, with 8 bases remaining between them. CDR1 is MNHEY and CDR2 is SVGEGT in the germline V gene. In nucleotides, the CDR3 is TGTGCCAGCAGTTCTATAGGCGAGACCCAGTACTTC. This sequence encodes CASSSIGETQYF.

This clonotype was observed at least ten times. This chain connects TRBV20-1 to TRBJ2-7; 10 bases are shared with TRBD2. The J segment lost 5 bases and the V segment lost 5 bases, leaving 12 bases of the junction unmatched. Germline V gives CDR1 DFQATT, CDR2 SNEGSKA (reference sequence). The CDR3 contains 15 residues. The CDR3 here is CSAQPLGLAIHEQYF. DNA of the CDR3: TGCAGTGCTCAACCCCTGGGACTAGCGATCCACGAGCAGTACTTC.

This clonotype occurred many times. The rearrangement joins TRBV7-8 to TRBJ1-1; maybe TRBD1 (6 bases). The CDR3 totals 15 residues. Germline V gene sequence: CDR1 SGHVS, CDR2 FQNEAQ. V lost 5 bases to trimming and J lost 3 bases, with 16 bases between them. Here the CDR3 reads CASSAGQRAHTEAFF. DNA of the CDR3: TGTGCCAGCAGCGCCGGACAGCGAGCCCACACTGAAGCTTTCTTT.